This passage covers 2 T cell receptor beta chains from one sample sequenced in a study of blood T cell repertoires in COVID-19. Clones were read by immunoSEQ multiplex PCR, and TCRdb kept only the in-frame ones, dropping some. This table holds about 320,000 clones, approximately 89% found once. The sequenced sample was peripheral blood. The receptors were gathered from a woman aged 30 to 39 with COVID-19, enrolled during active disease.

The chain is built from TRBV7-2 and TRBJ1-6, with a possible D match to TRBD1 (6 bases). The CDR3 loop spans 14 amino acids. Trimming removed 3 bases at V and 7 bases at J, with 10 bases between. Germline CDR1 is SGHTA and CDR2 is FQGNSA. CDR3 nucleotides: TGTGCCAGCAGCTTTTCTAGGGGGAATTCACCCCTCCACTTT. It specifies CASSFSRGNSPLHF.

The rearrangement joins TRBV11-3 to TRBJ1-3; no reliable D call. Trimming removed 4 bases from V and 0 bases from J, with 7 bases in between. Germline-derived CDR1 and CDR2 are SGHNT and YENEEA. CDR3 length: 14 residues. The CDR3 protein is CASSSRDSGNTIYF. The DNA for the CDR3 is TGTGCCAGCAGCTCCCGGGACTCTGGAAACACCATATATTTT.